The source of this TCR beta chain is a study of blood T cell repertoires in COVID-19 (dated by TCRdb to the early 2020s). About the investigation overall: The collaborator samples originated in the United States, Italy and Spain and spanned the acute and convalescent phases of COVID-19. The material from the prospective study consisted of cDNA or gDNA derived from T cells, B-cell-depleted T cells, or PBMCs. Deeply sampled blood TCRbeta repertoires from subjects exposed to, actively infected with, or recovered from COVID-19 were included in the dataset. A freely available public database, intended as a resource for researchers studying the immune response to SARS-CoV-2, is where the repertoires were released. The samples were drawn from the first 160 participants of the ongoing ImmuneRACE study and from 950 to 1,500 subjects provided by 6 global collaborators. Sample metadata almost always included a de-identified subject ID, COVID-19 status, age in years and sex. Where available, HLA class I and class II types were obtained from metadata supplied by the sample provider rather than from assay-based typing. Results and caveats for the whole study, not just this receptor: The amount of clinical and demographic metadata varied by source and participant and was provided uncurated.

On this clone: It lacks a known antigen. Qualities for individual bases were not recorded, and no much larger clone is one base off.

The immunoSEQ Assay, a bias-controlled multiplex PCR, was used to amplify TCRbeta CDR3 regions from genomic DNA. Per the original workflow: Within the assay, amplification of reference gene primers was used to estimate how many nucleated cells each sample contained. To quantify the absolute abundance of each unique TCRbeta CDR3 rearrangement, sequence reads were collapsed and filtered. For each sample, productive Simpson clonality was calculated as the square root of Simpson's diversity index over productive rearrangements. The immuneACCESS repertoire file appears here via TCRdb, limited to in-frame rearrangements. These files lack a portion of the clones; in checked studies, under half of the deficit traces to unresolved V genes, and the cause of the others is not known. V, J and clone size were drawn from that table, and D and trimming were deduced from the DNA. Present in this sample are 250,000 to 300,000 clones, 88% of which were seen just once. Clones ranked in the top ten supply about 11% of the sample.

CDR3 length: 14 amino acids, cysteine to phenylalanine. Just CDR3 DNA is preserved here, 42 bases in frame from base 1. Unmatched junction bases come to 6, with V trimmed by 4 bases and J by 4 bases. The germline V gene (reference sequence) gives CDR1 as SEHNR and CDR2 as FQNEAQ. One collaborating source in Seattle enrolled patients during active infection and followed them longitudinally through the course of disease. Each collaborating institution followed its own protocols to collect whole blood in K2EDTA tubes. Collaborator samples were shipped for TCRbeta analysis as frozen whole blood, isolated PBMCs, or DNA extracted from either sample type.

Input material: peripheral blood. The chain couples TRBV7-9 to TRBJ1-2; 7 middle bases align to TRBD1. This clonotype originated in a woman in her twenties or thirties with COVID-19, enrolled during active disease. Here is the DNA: TGTGCCAGCAGCTCCGGTAGGGACAGCTATGGCTACACCTTC. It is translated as CASSSGRDSYGYTF.